These 30 T cell receptor beta chains share one sample of origin, sequenced in a study of shared clonotypes between healthy human individuals. Assay: immunoSEQ multiplex PCR; the TCRdb copy retains only in-frame clones and omits some. The sample contains fewer than 3 million clones, around 90% of which appear only once. The specimen sequenced was naive CD4+ T cells from PBMCs. Noted subset: CD45RA+ positively selected. The receptors come from a man younger than 35 in good health. Some clones in this sample may be carry-over from other donors' samples.

About this clone itself: Within the sample, other DNA sequences also encode this same CDR3. This chain joins TRBV5-1 and TRBJ2-1; D uncertain. The CDR3 totals 11 residues. V gave up 0 bases and J gave up 8 bases, with 3 bases separating them. Germline V gives CDR1 SGHRS, CDR2 YFSETQ. The CDR3 region is CASSLAYEQFF. As DNA, the CDR3 is TGCGCCAGCAGCTTGGCCTATGAGCAGTTCTTC.

DNA of the CDR3: TGTGCCAGCAGTCGGTCTGGGACTACAAAAAACATTCAGTACTTC. Translation gives CASSRSGTTKNIQYF. The chain employs TRBV27 and TRBJ2-4; 7 positions match TRBD2. The CDR3 consists of 15 residues. The trim removed 5 bases at V and 4 bases at J, leaving 8 bases unmatched. Per the germline V gene, CDR1 is MNHEY and CDR2 is SMNVEV (reference sequence).

The chain is built from TRBV25-1 and TRBJ2-1; D perhaps matches TRBD2 (5 bases). Germline CDR1 is MGHDK and CDR2 is SYGVNS. V was pared by 1 base and J by 7 bases, with 17 bases between. This CDR3 contains 16 residues. CDR3 in amino acids: CASSEFGGGPRNEQFF. CDR3 bases: TGTGCCAGCAGTGAATTTGGAGGAGGTCCCAGGAATGAGCAGTTCTTC.

The rearrangement uses TRBV5-1 and TRBJ1-4; 9 bases align to TRBD1. The CDR3 has 16 amino acids. Germline V lookup: CDR1 SGHRS, CDR2 YFSETQ. With 5 bases clipped from V and 3 bases from J, the junction kept 8 bases outside the gene matches. CDR3 bases: TGCGCCAGCAGACCCGACAGGGGGGAGGCTAATGAAAAACTGTTTTTT. It yields the protein CASRPDRGEANEKLFF.

This chain joins TRBV28 and TRBJ1-1, with 10 bases fitting TRBD1. Germline CDR1 MDHEN, CDR2 SYDVKM. V dropped 6 bases and J dropped 7; count of bases not matched to a gene: 8. The CDR3 is 14 residues long. CDR3 protein: CASSVTGGKGEAFF. For the CDR3, the DNA is TGTGCCAGCAGCGTGACAGGGGGCAAAGGTGAAGCTTTCTTT.

About this clone: This sample also contains other DNA sequences that code for the same CDR3. The rearrangement links TRBV28 to TRBJ1-2; tentatively, D is TRBD1 (5 bases). Trimming took off 3 bases at V and 5 bases at J, with 10 bases between the two ends. Germline V CDR1 and CDR2: MDHEN, SYDVKM. The CDR3 totals 13 residues. The CDR3 DNA follows: TGTGCCAGCAGTTTCCGGGGGTGGTATGGCTACACCTTC. Its translation: CASSFRGWYGYTF.

The chain employs TRBV2 and TRBJ2-5, with D possibly TRBD2 on 6 matching bases. Trimming took 9 bases from V and 4 from J, leaving 9 bases between them. Germline CDR1 and CDR2: SNHLY and FYNNEI. The CDR3 has 11 amino acids. CDR3 amino acids: CARGGGETQYF. CDR3 in DNA: TGTGCCAGGGGGGGTGGAGAGACCCAGTACTTC.

Points on this clone: Other DNA sequences in this specimen translate into the identical CDR3. V usage is TRBV5-4 and J usage is TRBJ2-7; 9 bases are shared with TRBD2. After removal of 2 bases from V and 2 bases from J, the junction contained 5 bases not matched to a gene. Looked up from germline, CDR1 is SGHNT and CDR2 is YYREEE (reference sequence). This CDR3 region has 15 residues. The CDR3 region has the DNA TGTGCCAGCAGCTTAGCGGCGGGAGGGCCCTACGAGCAGTACTTC. This translates into CASSLAAGGPYEQYF. The entire variable domain, with the rest obtained from reference TRBV5-4 and TRBJ2-7, is as follows: ETGVTQSPTHLIKTRGQQVTLRCSSQSGHNTVSWYQQALGQGPQFIFQYYREEENGRGNFPPRFSGLQFPNYSSELNVNALELDDSALYLCASSLAAGGPYEQYFGPGTRLTVT.

V gene TRBV2 combines with J gene TRBJ2-7, with 7 bases fitting TRBD2. CDR3 length: 15 amino acids. Trimming took 2 bases from V and 4 from J; bases not matched to a gene: 8. Germline V gene data show CDR1 as SNHLY and CDR2 as FYNNEI. CDR3 coding DNA: TGTGCCAGCAGTGAAAATGAATGGGGGGGGTACGAGCAGTACTTC. Translation gives CASSENEWGGYEQYF. The full variable domain, with the rest looked up from reference TRBV2 and TRBJ2-7, is EPEVTQTPSHQVTQMGQEVILRCVPISNHLYFYWYRQILGQKVEFLVSFYNNEISEKSEIFDDQFSVERPDGSNFTLKIRSTKLEDSAMYFCASSENEWGGYEQYFGPGTRLTVT.

The gene calls are TRBV28 and TRBJ2-1; no clear D gene. Germline CDR1 and CDR2: MDHEN and SYDVKM. Trimming pared 5 bases from V and 3 bases from J, leaving 14 bases between. The CDR3 has 15 residues. The CDR3 nucleotides are TGTGCCAGCAGTACCCCCCAATTGGACTACAATGAGCAGTTCTTC. Its protein product is CASSTPQLDYNEQFF.

CDR3 coding DNA: TGTGCCAGCAGCCACCAACACACAGATACGCAGTATTTT. This sequence encodes CASSHQHTDTQYF. This chain connects TRBV5-6 to TRBJ2-3; D unclear. The CDR3 spans 13 residues. CDR1 and CDR2 (germline): SGHDT, YYEEEE. The ends were cut back, 4 bases at V and 2 bases at J, with 8 bases in the middle.

The CDR3 is CASSGGQGRSYNEQFF. CDR3 nucleotides: TGTGCCAGCAGTGGCGGACAGGGCAGGTCCTACAATGAGCAGTTCTTC. This sequence joins TRBV6-4 and TRBJ2-1, with 8 nucleotides matching TRBD1. The CDR3 contains 16 residues. V was clipped by 4 bases and J by 1 base; unmatched bases: 6. Per the germline V gene, CDR1 is MRHNA and CDR2 is SNTAGT.

This chain joins TRBV28 and TRBJ1-4, with 7 bases that match TRBD1. This CDR3 spans 12 amino acids. The germline gives CDR1 MDHEN, CDR2 SYDVKM. V was clipped by 6 bases and J by 11 bases; unmatched bases: 6. The CDR3 reads CASSRQGRKLFF. CDR3 in DNA: TGTGCCAGCAGCAGACAGGGTCGGAAACTGTTTTTT.

Points on this clone: This CDR3 is also generated by other DNA sequences in the sample. This chain joins TRBV5-1 and TRBJ1-2, with D possibly matching TRBD1 (6 bases). V dropped 0 bases and J dropped 0 bases, with 6 bases sitting between them. This CDR3 contains 14 residues. The germline V gene encodes CDR1 SGHRS and CDR2 YFSETQ. This chain's CDR3 is CASSLDRANYGYTF. CDR3 nucleotide sequence: TGCGCCAGCAGCTTGGACAGGGCTAACTATGGCTACACCTTC.

The chain carries TRBV5-1 and TRBJ1-1; 7 nucleotides align to TRBD1. This CDR3 region has 13 residues. Per the germline V gene, CDR1 is SGHRS and CDR2 is YFSETQ. After removal of 1 base from V and 5 bases from J, the junction contained 2 bases not matched to a gene. The CDR3 nucleotides are TGCGCCAGCAGCTTGCCCAGGGGGACTGAAGCTTTCTTT. Amino acids: CASSLPRGTEAFF.

This chain links TRBV6-1 with TRBJ2-7; D call uncertain. This CDR3 spans 12 amino acids. From germline, CDR1 is MNHNS and CDR2 SASEGT. V was trimmed by 5 bases and J by 3 bases, leaving 8 bases between them. The CDR3 region is CASSRLYYEQYF. CDR3 DNA: TGTGCCAGCAGTCGACTTTACTACGAGCAGTACTTC.

This clone showed up just once. The chain employs TRBV28 and TRBJ2-2; D uncertain. Per germline, CDR1 MDHEN and CDR2 SYDVKM. CDR3 size: 14 residues. The V gene lost 7 bases and the J gene lost 0 bases, with 9 bases spanning the gap. CDR3 bases: TGTGCCAGCACAAAACTCGCGAACACCGGGGAGCTGTTTTTT. Protein sequence: CASTKLANTGELFF.

The genes are TRBV4-1 and TRBJ1-5, with a possible D match to TRBD1 (5 bases). V lost 2 bases to trimming and J lost 0 bases, with 17 bases between them. The CDR3 has 18 amino acids. Germline loops: CDR1 MGHRA, CDR2 YSYEKL. The CDR3 DNA is TGCGCCAGCAGCCAACCCAGGGAGGGGAGAAATAGCAATCAGCCCCAGCATTTT. It translates to CASSQPREGRNSNQPQHF.

The gene calls are TRBV28 and TRBJ1-1, with D possibly TRBD1 on 5 matching bases. The CDR3 is made up of 14 amino acids. V was shortened by 7 bases and J by 1 base, with 13 bases between the two germline ends. CDR1 is MDHEN, CDR2 SYDVKM, per germline. CDR3 sequence reads: CASIDRMGNTEAFF. In nucleotides, the CDR3 is TGTGCCAGCATAGACAGAATGGGGAACACTGAAGCTTTCTTT. The whole variable domain, filled in from reference TRBV28 and TRBJ1-1, reads DVKVTQSSRYLVKRTGEKVFLECVQDMDHENMFWYRQDPGLGLRLIYFSYDVKMKEKGDIPEGYSVSREKKERFSLILESASTNQTSMYLCASIDRMGNTEAFFGQGTRLTVV.

This clone was seen a single time. The CDR3 DNA is TGTGCCAGCAGCCATTTGAAGGTGGAGGCTATGAACACTGAAGCTTTCTTT. It yields the protein CASSHLKVEAMNTEAFF. The genes are TRBV11-2 and TRBJ1-1; D not resolved. CDR1 is SGHAT, CDR2 FQNNGV, per germline. This CDR3 is 17 amino acids long. Trimming took off 5 bases at V and 0 bases at J, with 19 bases between the two ends.

V and J are TRBV6-5 and TRBJ1-5, with D perhaps TRBD1 (5 bases). The CDR3 spans 16 residues. V was pared by 4 bases and J by 2 bases, with 15 bases between. Per the germline V gene, CDR1 is MNHEY and CDR2 is SVGAGI. CDR3 residues: CASSSSWGIGNQPQHF. The CDR3 region has the DNA TGTGCCAGCAGTTCATCTTGGGGCATAGGCAATCAGCCCCAGCATTTT.

Of note for this clone: This sample also contains other DNA sequences that code for the same CDR3. The V gene is TRBV5-1, the J gene TRBJ1-2; a weak D match, TRBD1 (6 bases). The CDR3 is made up of 14 amino acids. CDR1 is SGHRS and CDR2 is YFSETQ in the germline V gene. Between the trimmed V and J ends, which lost 0 bases and 4 bases, there was a span of 10 bases. CDR3 coding DNA: TGCGCCAGCAGCTTGGTTGGGGGCACCTATGGCTACACCTTC. Translated: CASSLVGGTYGYTF.

This clone has more than one count but fewer than ten. V and J are TRBV14 and TRBJ2-2, with a possible D match to TRBD2 (6 bases). Trimming took 2 bases from V and 6 from J, leaving 13 bases between them. CDR3 length: 15 residues. CDR1 and CDR2 from the germline V gene are SGHDN and FVKESK. Written as DNA, the CDR3 is TGTGCCAGCAGCCAAAAGGACTATTGGGCCGGGGAGCTGTTTTTT. This codes for CASSQKDYWAGELFF.

The chain links TRBV5-1 to TRBJ1-1; perhaps TRBD1 as D (5 bases). The CDR3 is made up of 15 amino acids. Trimming removed 5 bases from V and 8 bases from J, with 22 bases in between. The germline V gene encodes CDR1 SGHRS and CDR2 YFSETQ. For the CDR3, the DNA is TGCGCCAGCAGGGAGATGTTGGCAGGGCCTAGGGAAGCTTTCTTT. It codes for CASREMLAGPREAFF. Full variable domain (outside the CDR3, taken from reference TRBV5-1 and TRBJ1-1): KAGVTQTPRYLIKTRGQQVTLSCSPISGHRSVSWYQQTPGQGLQFLFEYFSETQRNKGNFPGRFSGRQFSNSRSEMNVSTLELGDSALYLCASREMLAGPREAFFGQGTRLTVV.

As regards this clone: In the same sample, other DNA sequences code for this CDR3. The chain is built from TRBV19 and TRBJ1-3; no reliable D call. Germline V gene lookup returns CDR1 LNHDA and CDR2 SQIVND (reference sequence). The CDR3 has 15 residues. Trimming took 1 base from V and 0 from J, leaving 7 bases between them. In DNA form, the CDR3 reads TGTGCCAGTAGTATAGGAGGTTCCTCTGGAAACACCATATATTTT. Its protein product is CASSIGGSSGNTIYF.

The chain combines TRBV9 with TRBJ1-2; possible D gene TRBD1, 5 bases. CDR1 is SGDLS and CDR2 is YYNGEE in the germline V gene. Deletions cut 4 bases from V and 3 bases from J, with 16 bases between. The CDR3 is 15 residues long. This CDR3 reads CASSPPSGEYYGYTF. CDR3 nucleotides: TGTGCCAGCAGCCCTCCATCGGGGGAATACTATGGCTACACCTTC.

The CDR3 DNA reads as TGTGCCAGCAGCTTAATGACGAACACCGGGGAGCTGTTTTTT. Translated, it gives CASSLMTNTGELFF. This chain connects TRBV7-3 to TRBJ2-2, with unresolved D. This CDR3 has 14 amino acids. The ends were cut back, 1 base at V and 0 bases at J, with 3 bases in the middle. Germline V gene lookup returns CDR1 SGHTA and CDR2 FQGTGA. Based on the CDR3 plus reference TRBV7-3 and TRBJ2-2, the full variable domain is GAGVSQTPSNKVTEKGKYVELRCDPISGHTALYWYRQSLGQGPEFLIYFQGTGAADDSGLPNDRFFAVRPEGSVSTLKIQRTERGDSAVYLCASSLMTNTGELFFGEGSRLTVL.

Comments on this clone: This sample also contains other DNA sequences that code for the same CDR3. The CDR3 DNA follows: TGCGCCAGCAGCTTAGGACTAGCGGCTTACAATGAGCAGTTCTTC. Its protein is CASSLGLAAYNEQFF. The chain carries TRBV5-1 and TRBJ2-1; 10 nucleotides line up with TRBD2. Germline lookup yields CDR1 SGHRS and CDR2 YFSETQ. This CDR3 spans 15 amino acids. V gave up 2 bases and J gave up 4 bases; unmatched junction bases: 3.

The chain combines TRBV21-1 with TRBJ2-3; the listed D gene, TRBD1, was not tested against the DNA. TRBV21-1 is annotated as a pseudogene. The CDR3 covers 13 residues. The DNA of the CDR3 is TGTGCCAGCAGCGGTAGGGGGAACGATACGCAGTATTTT. It yields the protein CASSGRGNDTQYF.

This clone was seen once. The chain links TRBV5-1 to TRBJ1-2; TRBD1 might be the D (6 bases). Looked up from germline, CDR1 is SGHRS and CDR2 is YFSETQ. Trimming stripped 2 bases from V and 2 bases from J, with 10 bases between. This CDR3 region has 14 residues. CDR3 region: CASSLRGENYGYTF. Here the CDR3 DNA reads TGCGCCAGCAGCTTAAGGGGGGAGAACTATGGCTACACCTTC.